The clone carrying this TCR beta chain occurred a few times. CDR3 size: 13 residues. With 0 bases removed from V and 5 bases from J, the gap between germline ends came to 5 bases. CDR1 and CDR2 from the germline V gene are SGHRS and YFSETQ. These data are taken from a study of blood T cell repertoires in COVID-19. Looking at the study overall: The origin of the acute and convalescent COVID-19 samples was the United States, Italy and Spain. PBMCs, B-cell-depleted T cells, or T cells provided the cDNA or gDNA that made up the material.

Original methodology: By means of reference gene primer amplification, nucleated cell counts were estimated. Sequenced by immunoSEQ multiplex PCR; TCRdb stores in-frame clones only, minus some. The V and J calls and clone size are taken from that table; D and trimming were inferred from the DNA. The table shows tens of thousands of clones, with roughly 76% occurring only once. This TCR was recovered from a woman of 80 years or more with active or convalescent COVID-19. The rearrangement joins TRBV5-1 to TRBJ2-2, with D unresolved. The sample consisted of peripheral blood. CDR3 loop: CASSLDRTGELFF. The CDR3 DNA follows: TGCGCCAGCAGCTTGGACCGGACCGGGGAGCTGTTTTTT.